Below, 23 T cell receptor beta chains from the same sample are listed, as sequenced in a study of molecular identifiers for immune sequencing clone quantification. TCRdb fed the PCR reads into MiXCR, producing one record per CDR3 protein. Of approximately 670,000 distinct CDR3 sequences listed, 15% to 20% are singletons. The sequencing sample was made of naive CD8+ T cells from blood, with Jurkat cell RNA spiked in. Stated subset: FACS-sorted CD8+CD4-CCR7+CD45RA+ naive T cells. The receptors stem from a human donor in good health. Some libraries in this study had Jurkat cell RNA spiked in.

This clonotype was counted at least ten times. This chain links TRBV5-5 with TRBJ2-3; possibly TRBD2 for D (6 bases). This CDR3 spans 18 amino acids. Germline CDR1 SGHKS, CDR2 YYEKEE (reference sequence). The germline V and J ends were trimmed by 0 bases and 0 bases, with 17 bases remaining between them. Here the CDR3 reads CASSLGYRDGTSTDTQYF. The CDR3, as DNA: TGTGCCAGCAGCTTGGGGTATAGGGACGGGACTAGCACAGATACGCAGTATTTT.

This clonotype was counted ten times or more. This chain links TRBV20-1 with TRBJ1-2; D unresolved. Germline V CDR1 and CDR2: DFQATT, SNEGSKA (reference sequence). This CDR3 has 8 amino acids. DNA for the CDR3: TGCAACCCTTATGGCTACACCTTC. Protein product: CNPYGYTF.

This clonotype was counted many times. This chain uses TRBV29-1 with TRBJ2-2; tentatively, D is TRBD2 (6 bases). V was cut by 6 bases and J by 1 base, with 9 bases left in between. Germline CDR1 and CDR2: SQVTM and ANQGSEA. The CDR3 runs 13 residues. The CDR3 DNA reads TGCAGCGTGTTAGCGGAGAACACCGGGGAGCTGTTTTTT. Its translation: CSVLAENTGELFF.

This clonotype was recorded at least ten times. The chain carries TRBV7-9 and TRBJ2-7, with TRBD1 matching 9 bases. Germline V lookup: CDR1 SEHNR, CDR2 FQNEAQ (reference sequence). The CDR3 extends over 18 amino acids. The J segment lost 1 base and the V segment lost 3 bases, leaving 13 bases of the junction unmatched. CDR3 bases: TGTGCCAGCAGCTTTGGGGACAGGGAAGTCTGGGGATCCTACGAGCAGTACTTC. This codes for CASSFGDREVWGSYEQYF. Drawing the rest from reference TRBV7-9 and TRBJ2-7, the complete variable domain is DTGVSQNPRHKITKRGQNVTFRCDPISEHNRLYWYRQTLGQGPEFLTYFQNEAQLEKSRLLSDRFSAERPKGSFSTLEIQRTEQGDSAMYLCASSFGDREVWGSYEQYFGPGTRLTVT.

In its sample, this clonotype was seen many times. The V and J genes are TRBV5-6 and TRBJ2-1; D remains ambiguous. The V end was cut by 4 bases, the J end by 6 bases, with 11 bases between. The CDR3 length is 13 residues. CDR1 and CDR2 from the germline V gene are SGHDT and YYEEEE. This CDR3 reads CASSPPDINEQFF. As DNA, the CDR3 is TGTGCCAGCAGCCCCCCCGACATCAATGAGCAGTTCTTC.

CDR3 loop: CASSDRGTNSYNEQFF. The DNA for the CDR3 is TGTGCCAGCAGTGACAGGGGCACGAATTCCTACAATGAGCAGTTCTTC. V gene TRBV12-3 or TRBV12-4 combines with J gene TRBJ2-1; 8 bases line up with TRBD1. V lost 5 bases and J lost 1; bases outside the gene matches: 7. CDR3 length equals 16 residues.

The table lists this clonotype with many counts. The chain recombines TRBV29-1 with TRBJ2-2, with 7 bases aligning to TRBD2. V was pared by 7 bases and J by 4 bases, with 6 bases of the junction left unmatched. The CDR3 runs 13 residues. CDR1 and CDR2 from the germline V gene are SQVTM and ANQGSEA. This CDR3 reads CSASPGGTGELFF. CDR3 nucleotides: TGCAGCGCCTCACCGGGAGGCACCGGGGAGCTGTTTTTT.

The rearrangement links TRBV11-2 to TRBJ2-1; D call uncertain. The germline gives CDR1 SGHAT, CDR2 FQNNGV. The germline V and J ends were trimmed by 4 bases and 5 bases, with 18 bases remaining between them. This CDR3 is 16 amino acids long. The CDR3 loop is CASSSEVGIQDNEQFF. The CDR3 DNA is TGTGCCAGCAGCTCAGAAGTAGGGATACAAGACAATGAGCAGTTCTTC.

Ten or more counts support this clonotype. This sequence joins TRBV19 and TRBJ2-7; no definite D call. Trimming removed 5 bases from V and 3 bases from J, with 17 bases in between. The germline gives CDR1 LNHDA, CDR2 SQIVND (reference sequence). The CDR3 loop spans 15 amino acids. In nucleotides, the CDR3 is TGTGCCAGTAGTCCCGGACCCTCTTTAAACTACGAGCAGTACTTC. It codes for CASSPGPSLNYEQYF.

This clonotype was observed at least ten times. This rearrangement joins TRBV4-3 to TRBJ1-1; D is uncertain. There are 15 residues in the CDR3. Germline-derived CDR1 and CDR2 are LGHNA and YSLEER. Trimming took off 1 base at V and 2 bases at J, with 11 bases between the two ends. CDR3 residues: CASSQGRATNTEAFF. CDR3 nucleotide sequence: TGCGCCAGCAGCCAAGGCCGGGCGACTAACACTGAAGCTTTCTTT.

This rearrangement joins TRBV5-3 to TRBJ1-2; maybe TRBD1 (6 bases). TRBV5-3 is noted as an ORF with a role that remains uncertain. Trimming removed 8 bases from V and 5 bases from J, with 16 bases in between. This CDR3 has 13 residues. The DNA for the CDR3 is TGTGCCAGCAGCGCGGACAGCTATTATGGCTACACCTTC. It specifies CASSADSYYGYTF.

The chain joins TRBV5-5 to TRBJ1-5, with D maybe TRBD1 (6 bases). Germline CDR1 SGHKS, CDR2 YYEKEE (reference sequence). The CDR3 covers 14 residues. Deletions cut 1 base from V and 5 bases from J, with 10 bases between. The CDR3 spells CASSLLQGYQPQHF. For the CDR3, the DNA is TGTGCCAGCAGCTTGTTACAGGGATATCAGCCCCAGCATTTT.

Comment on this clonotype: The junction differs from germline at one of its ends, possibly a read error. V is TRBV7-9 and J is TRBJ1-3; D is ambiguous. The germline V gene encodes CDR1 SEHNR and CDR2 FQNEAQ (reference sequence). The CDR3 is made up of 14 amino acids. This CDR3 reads CASSSGPSGNTMYF. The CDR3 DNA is TGTGCCAGCAGCTCCGGCCCCTCTGGAAACACCATGTATTTT.

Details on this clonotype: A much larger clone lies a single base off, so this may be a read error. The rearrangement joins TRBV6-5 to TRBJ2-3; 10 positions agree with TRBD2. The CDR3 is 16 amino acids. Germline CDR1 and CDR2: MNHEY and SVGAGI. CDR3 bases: TGTGCCAGCAGTAAGCTAGCGGGGGCCAGCACAGATACGCGGTATTTT. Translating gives CASSKLAGASTDTRYF.

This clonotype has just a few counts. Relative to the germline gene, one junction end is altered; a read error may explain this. The CDR3 nucleotides are TGTGCCAGCAGCTTACCAATCACGGGAGGGAGCGGGGGAAGCTCCTACGAGCAGCACTTC. It yields the protein CASSLPITGGSGGSSYEQHF. The chain couples TRBV11-1 to TRBJ2-7, with 8 bases matching TRBD2. The germline V gene has CDR1 SGHAT and CDR2 FQDESV (reference sequence). The CDR3 is 20 amino acids.

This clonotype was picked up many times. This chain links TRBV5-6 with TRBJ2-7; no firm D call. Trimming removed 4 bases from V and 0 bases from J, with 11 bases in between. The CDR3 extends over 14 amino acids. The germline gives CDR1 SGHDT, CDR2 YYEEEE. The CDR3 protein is CASSPTENSYEQYF. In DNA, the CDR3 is TGTGCCAGCAGCCCGACCGAGAACTCCTACGAGCAGTACTTC. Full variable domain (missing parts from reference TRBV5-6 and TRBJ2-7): DAGVTQSPTHLIKTRGQQVTLRCSPKSGHDTVSWYQQALGQGPQFIFQYYEEEERQRGNFPDRFSGHQFPNYSSELNVNALLLGDSALYLCASSPTENSYEQYFGPGTRLTVT.

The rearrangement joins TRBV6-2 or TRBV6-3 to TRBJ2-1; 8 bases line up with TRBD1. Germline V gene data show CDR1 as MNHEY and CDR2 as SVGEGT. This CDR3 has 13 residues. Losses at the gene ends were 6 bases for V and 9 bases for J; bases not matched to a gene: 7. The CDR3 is CASSEDRGSEQFF. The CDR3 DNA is TGTGCCAGCAGCGAAGACAGGGGCAGTGAGCAGTTCTTC.

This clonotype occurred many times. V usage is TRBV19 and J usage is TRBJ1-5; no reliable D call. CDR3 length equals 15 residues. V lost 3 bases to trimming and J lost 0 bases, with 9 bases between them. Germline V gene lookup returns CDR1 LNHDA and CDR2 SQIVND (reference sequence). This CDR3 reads CASSIGPYSNQPQHF. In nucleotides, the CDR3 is TGTGCCAGTAGTATCGGTCCGTATAGCAATCAGCCCCAGCATTTT. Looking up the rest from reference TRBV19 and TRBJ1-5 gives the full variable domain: DGGITQSPKYLFRKEGQNVTLSCEQNLNHDAMYWYRQDPGQGLRLIYYSQIVNDFQKGDIAEGYSVSREKKESFPLTVTSAQKNPTAFYLCASSIGPYSNQPQHFGDGTRLSIL.

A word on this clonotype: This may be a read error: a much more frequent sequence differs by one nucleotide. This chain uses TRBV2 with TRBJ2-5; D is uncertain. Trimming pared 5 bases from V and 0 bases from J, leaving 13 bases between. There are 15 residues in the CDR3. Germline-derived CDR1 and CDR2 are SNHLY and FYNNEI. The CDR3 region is CASSSAEGYQETQYF. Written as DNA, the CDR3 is TGTGCCAGCAGTTCTGCGGAAGGTTACCAAGAGACCCAGTACTTC.

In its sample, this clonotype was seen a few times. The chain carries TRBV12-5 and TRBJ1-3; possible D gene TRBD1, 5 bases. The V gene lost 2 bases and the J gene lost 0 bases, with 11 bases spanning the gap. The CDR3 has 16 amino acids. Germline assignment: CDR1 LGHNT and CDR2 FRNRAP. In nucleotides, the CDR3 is TGTGCTAGTGGTTTGTACCCAGGGAGCTCTGGAAACACCATATATTTT. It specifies CASGLYPGSSGNTIYF. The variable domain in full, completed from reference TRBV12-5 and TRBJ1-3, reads DARVTQTPRHKVTEMGQEVTMRCQPILGHNTVFWYRQTMMQGLELLAYFRNRAPLDDSGMPKDRFSAEMPDATLATLKIQPSEPRDSAVYFCASGLYPGSSGNTIYFGEGSWLTVV.

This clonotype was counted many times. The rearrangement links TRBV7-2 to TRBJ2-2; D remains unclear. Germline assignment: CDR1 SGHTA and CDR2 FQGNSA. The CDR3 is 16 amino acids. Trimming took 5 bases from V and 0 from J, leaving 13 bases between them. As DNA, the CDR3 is TGTGCCAGCAGCCCGATGGCGGACGCGAACACCGGGGAGCTGTTTTTT. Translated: CASSPMADANTGELFF.

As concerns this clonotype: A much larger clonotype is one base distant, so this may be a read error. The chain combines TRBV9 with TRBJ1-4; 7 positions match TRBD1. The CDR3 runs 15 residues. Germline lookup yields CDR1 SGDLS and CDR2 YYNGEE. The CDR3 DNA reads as TGTGTCAGCAGCGACGGACAGGCAACTAATGAAAAACTGTTTTTT. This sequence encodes CVSSDGQATNEKLFF.

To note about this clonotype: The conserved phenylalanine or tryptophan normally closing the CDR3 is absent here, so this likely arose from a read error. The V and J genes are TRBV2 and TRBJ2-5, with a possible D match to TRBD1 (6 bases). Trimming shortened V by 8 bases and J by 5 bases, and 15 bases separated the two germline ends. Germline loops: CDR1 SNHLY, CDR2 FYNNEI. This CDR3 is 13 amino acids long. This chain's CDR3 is CASPGQGLETQYL. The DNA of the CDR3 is TGTGCCAGCCCGGGCCAGGGGCTGGAGACCCAGTACCTC.